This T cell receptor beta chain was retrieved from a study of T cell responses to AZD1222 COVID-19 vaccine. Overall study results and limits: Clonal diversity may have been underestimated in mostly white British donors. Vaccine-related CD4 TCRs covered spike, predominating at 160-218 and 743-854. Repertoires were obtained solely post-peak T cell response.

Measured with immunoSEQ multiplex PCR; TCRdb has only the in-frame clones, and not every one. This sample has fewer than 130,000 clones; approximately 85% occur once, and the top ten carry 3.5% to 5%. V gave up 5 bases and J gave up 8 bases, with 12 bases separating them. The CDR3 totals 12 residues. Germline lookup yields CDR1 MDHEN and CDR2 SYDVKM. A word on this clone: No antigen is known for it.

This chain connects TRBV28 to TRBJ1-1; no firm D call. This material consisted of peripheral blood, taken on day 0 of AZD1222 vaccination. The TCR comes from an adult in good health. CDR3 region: CASSRATLEAFF. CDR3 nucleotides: TGTGCCAGCAGTCGGGCCACCTTGGAAGCTTTCTTT.